In its sample, the clone carrying this T cell receptor (beta chain) was seen once. The SP2 primer and nested alpha and beta constant region primers amplified ligated cDNA in four rounds. TCRdb called the 5' RACE reads again in MiXCR, with one record for every CDR3 protein. The table shows about 62,000 distinct CDR3 sequences, with 8% occurring only once. The CDR3 totals 19 residues. CDR1 is SEHNR, CDR2 FQNEAQ, per germline (reference sequence). Trimming removed 1 base from V and 4 bases from J; junction bases left unmatched: 12. This sample was included in a study of naive and memory T cell subsets. The library had UMIs added by 3' ligation of an oligonucleotide to TCR cDNA.

The genes are TRBV7-9 and TRBJ2-1, with 11 bases matching TRBD2. The sequence derives from a female donor in good health. The CDR3 DNA is TGTGCCAGCAGCTTAGAAGTAGCGGGAGGGCTAATTCGGTACAATGAGCAGTTCTTC. Its protein product is CASSLEVAGGLIRYNEQFF.